The 31 T cell receptor beta chains presented below share a single source sample, sequenced in a study of cytomegalovirus exposure and HLA in healthy donors. Clones were read by immunoSEQ multiplex PCR, and TCRdb kept only the in-frame ones, dropping some. This repertoire shows 150,000 to 200,000 clones, 84% found once; its top ten account for more than 8.5%. Material: PBMCs. These TCRs come from a young man in good health and CMV-seropositive.

This chain connects TRBV11-2 to TRBJ2-2; 9 positions agree with TRBD1. The CDR3 has 14 residues. The ends lost 10 bases at V and 1 base at J; junction bases unmatched: 4. Germline CDR1 and CDR2: SGHAT and FQNNGV. Here the CDR3 DNA reads TGTGCCACTGGGACAGGGTTGAACACCGGGGAGCTGTTTTTT. As protein: CATGTGLNTGELFF.

The V gene is TRBV7-9, the J gene TRBJ1-1; a possible D gene is TRBD1 (6 bases). This CDR3 spans 15 amino acids. The ends were cut back, 5 bases at V and 4 bases at J, with 17 bases in the middle. Germline V lookup: CDR1 SEHNR, CDR2 FQNEAQ (reference sequence). The CDR3 sequence is CASSPLPGAGTEAFF. DNA of the CDR3: TGTGCCAGCAGCCCTCTCCCAGGGGCAGGCACTGAAGCTTTCTTT.

This sequence joins TRBV7-8 and TRBJ1-5; 9 bases match TRBD1. The CDR3 contains 16 residues. Losses at the gene ends were 5 bases for V and 0 bases for J; bases not matched to a gene: 5. Germline V gene lookup returns CDR1 SGHVS and CDR2 FQNEAQ. As DNA, the CDR3 is TGTGCCAGCAGCGAGTGGACAGGGGCTAGCAATCAGCCCCAGCATTTT. Translation: CASSEWTGASNQPQHF.

This clone was detected many times. This chain links TRBV10-1 with TRBJ1-2; 7 nucleotides line up with TRBD1. Germline loops: CDR1 WNHNN, CDR2 SYGVQD (reference sequence). The CDR3 sequence is 13 residues long. J was trimmed by 4 bases and V by 5 bases; bases with no gene match: 4. CDR3 sequence: CASSPTGPYGYTF. The CDR3, as DNA: TGCGCCAGCAGTCCGACAGGGCCCTATGGCTACACCTTC.

The J gene is TRBJ2-5, the V gene TRBV25-1, with TRBD1 matching over 8 bases. The germline V gene has CDR1 MGHDK and CDR2 SYGVNS. V shed 3 bases, J shed 4 bases, and the junction held 7 bases outside the gene matches. The CDR3 length is 15 residues. CDR3 DNA: TGTGCCAGCAGTGACAGGGGGCCGGCAATAGAGACCCAGTACTTC. This sequence encodes CASSDRGPAIETQYF.

This clone was recorded a few times. V gene TRBV7-3 combines with J gene TRBJ2-5, with TRBD1 identical over 11 bases. This CDR3 is 14 amino acids long. Germline V lookup: CDR1 SGHTA, CDR2 FQGTGA. J gave up 6 bases and V 4 bases, and 4 bases lay outside the gene matches. In DNA, the CDR3 is TGTGCCAGCAGCTCCGGACAGGGGGCTCAGACCCAGTACTTC. Translation gives CASSSGQGAQTQYF.

The V call is TRBV5-1, the J call TRBJ2-2; 8 nucleotides align to TRBD2. Trimming removed 4 bases from V and 8 bases from J; junction bases left unmatched: 13. Germline V gives CDR1 SGHRS, CDR2 YFSETQ. CDR3 size: 16 residues. As DNA, the CDR3 is TGCGCCAGCAGCGCCGACGGCGCGGGAGGTAATGGGGAGCTGTTTTTT. Residues: CASSADGAGGNGELFF.

V usage is TRBV2 and J usage is TRBJ2-1; tentative D call: TRBD1 (6 bases). CDR1 and CDR2 from the germline V gene are SNHLY and FYNNEI. V was cut by 6 bases and J by 4 bases, with 13 bases left in between. This CDR3 comprises 14 residues. The CDR3 here is CASSGDGQYNEQFF. The CDR3 DNA is TGTGCCAGCAGCGGCGATGGACAGTACAATGAGCAGTTCTTC.

The chain has TRBV15 and TRBJ2-2; D possibly corresponds to TRBD1 (6 bases). The CDR3 is made up of 16 amino acids. Trimming took 3 bases from V and 0 from J, leaving 11 bases between them. Germline V gene data show CDR1 as LNHNV and CDR2 as YYDKDF (reference sequence). CDR3 amino acids: CATSSPGTTNTGELFF. CDR3 nucleotides: TGTGCCACCAGCAGCCCCGGGACAACGAACACCGGGGAGCTGTTTTTT.

The chain is built from TRBV7-9 and TRBJ2-7; the D gene is possibly TRBD1 (6 bases). The CDR3 runs 15 residues. Germline CDR1 is SEHNR and CDR2 is FQNEAQ (reference sequence). Trimming pared 7 bases from V and 3 bases from J, leaving 19 bases between. For the CDR3, the DNA is TGTGCCAGCACTACAGGGTCGGACGGGTTCTACGAGCAGTACTTC. This gives the protein CASTTGSDGFYEQYF. Drawing the rest from reference TRBV7-9 and TRBJ2-7, the complete variable domain is DTGVSQNPRHKITKRGQNVTFRCDPISEHNRLYWYRQTLGQGPEFLTYFQNEAQLEKSRLLSDRFSAERPKGSFSTLEIQRTEQGDSAMYLCASTTGSDGFYEQYFGPGTRLTVT.

This clone was observed a handful of times. The V and J genes are TRBV29-1 and TRBJ2-7, with TRBD1 matching 9 bases. The CDR3 is made up of 12 amino acids. The V gene's germline CDR1 is SQVTM and CDR2 ANQGSEA. V was clipped by 6 bases and J by 7 bases; unmatched bases: 7. This CDR3 is CSVTGQGLEQYF. The CDR3, as DNA: TGCAGCGTAACTGGACAGGGGTTGGAGCAGTACTTC.

The chain carries TRBV7-2 and TRBJ2-7; 13 bases are a match to TRBD2. The CDR3 has 17 residues. V trimming: 4 bases; J trimming: 7 bases; junction bases outside the gene matches: 13. CDR1 is SGHTA, CDR2 FQGNSA, per germline. CDR3 loop: CASSYPGLAGPSREQYF. DNA for the CDR3: TGTGCCAGCAGCTACCCGGGACTAGCGGGGCCATCTCGGGAGCAGTACTTC.

The CDR3 coding sequence is TGCAGCGGCTGGGAGGGGGAGAAAGCTTTCTTT. Translated, it gives CSGWEGEKAFF. The chain joins TRBV29-1 to TRBJ1-1; D might be TRBD1 (6 bases). The germline V gene has CDR1 SQVTM and CDR2 ANQGSEA. Trimming stripped 7 bases from V and 9 bases from J, with 15 bases between. The CDR3 consists of 11 residues.

CDR3 bases: TGTGCCAGCAGTTCGGGACAGAACTATGGCTACACCTTC. This gives the protein CASSSGQNYGYTF. V gene TRBV28 combines with J gene TRBJ1-2, with 7 bases fitting TRBD1. V gave up 4 bases and J gave up 2 bases; unmatched junction bases: 1. From germline, CDR1 is MDHEN and CDR2 SYDVKM. This CDR3 region has 13 residues.

The CDR3 here is CASSGTSGRDTQYF. The CDR3 nucleotides are TGCGCCAGCAGCGGGACTAGCGGGAGAGATACGCAGTATTTT. This chain links TRBV10-1 with TRBJ2-3; 14 nucleotides agree with TRBD2. CDR3 length equals 14 residues. Germline V lookup: CDR1 WNHNN, CDR2 SYGVQD (reference sequence). J lost 5 bases, V lost 6 bases, and 1 base had no gene match.

This clone came up once. This chain uses TRBV15 with TRBJ1-5; 11 bases align to TRBD1. Germline V gene sequence: CDR1 LNHNV, CDR2 YYDKDF (reference sequence). Trimming took 1 base from V and 4 from J; bases not matched to a gene: 3. The CDR3 covers 16 residues. The CDR3 nucleotides are TGTGCCACCAGCAGAGTAGGGACAGGGGGAAATCAGCCCCAGCATTTT. Amino acids: CATSRVGTGGNQPQHF.

J is TRBJ1-2 and V is TRBV10-3, with TRBD1 as a possible D gene (6 bases). The CDR3 consists of 14 residues. CDR1 is ENHRY and CDR2 is SYGVKD in the germline V gene. V shed 2 bases and J shed 5 bases, with 12 bases lying between them. The CDR3 region is CAISEGGAEYGYTF. CDR3 coding DNA: TGTGCCATCAGTGAGGGGGGGGCCGAGTATGGCTACACCTTC.

The chain carries TRBV18 and TRBJ1-1; 10 bases align to TRBD1. Per germline, CDR1 KGHSH and CDR2 LQKENI. Trimming removed 6 bases from V and 3 bases from J; junction bases left unmatched: 7. The CDR3 is made up of 15 amino acids. CDR3 in DNA: TGTGCCAGCTCGCCGGGGACAGGGGAGTACACTGAAGCTTTCTTT. It translates to CASSPGTGEYTEAFF.

The rearrangement uses TRBV7-2 and TRBJ1-2; D remains unclear. Germline lookup yields CDR1 SGHTA and CDR2 FQGNSA. This CDR3 is built from 13 residues. Between the trimmed V and J ends, which lost 0 bases and 2 bases, there was a span of 4 bases. CDR3 nucleotide sequence: TGTGCCAGCAGCTTAGCTGCGAACTATGGCTACACCTTC. Translating it yields CASSLAANYGYTF.

J is TRBJ2-2 and V is TRBV2; a possible D gene is TRBD2 (6 bases). Between the trimmed V and J ends, which lost 7 bases and 3 bases, there was a span of 18 bases. The germline gives CDR1 SNHLY, CDR2 FYNNEI. This CDR3 has 16 amino acids. The DNA for the CDR3 is TGTGCCAGCAATCCTTCGTTGGCGGGATACACCGGGGAGCTGTTTTTT. It encodes CASNPSLAGYTGELFF.

The chain combines TRBV2 with TRBJ1-1, with TRBD1 as a possible D gene (6 bases). Per the germline V gene, CDR1 is SNHLY and CDR2 is FYNNEI. CDR3 size: 15 residues. The V and J ends lost 6 bases and 6 bases respectively, with 20 bases between them. In DNA form, the CDR3 reads TGTGCCAGCAGCGACGAACAGGGTTTGATCGCTGAAGCTTTCTTT. Translated: CASSDEQGLIAEAFF.

The J gene is TRBJ1-2, the V gene TRBV25-1; D might be TRBD1 (5 bases). The CDR3 totals 14 residues. The V end lost 2 bases, the J end lost 4 bases, and 11 bases lay between the germline ends. Germline V gene lookup returns CDR1 MGHDK and CDR2 SYGVNS. In nucleotides, the CDR3 is TGTGCCAGCAGTGAACGGGGGACGCCCTATGGCTACACCTTC. This codes for CASSERGTPYGYTF.

The J gene is TRBJ2-4, the V gene TRBV13; TRBD2 matches at 7 bases. The CDR3 is 17 residues long. The V gene's germline CDR1 is PRHDT and CDR2 FYEKMQ (reference sequence). With V trimmed by 4 bases and J by 0 bases, 9 bases remained unmatched. CDR3 DNA: TGTGCCAGCAGCTCATTGATGAGCGGGACAGCCAAAAACATTCAGTACTTC. It specifies CASSSLMSGTAKNIQYF.

J is TRBJ2-2 and V is TRBV2; the match to TRBD2 covers 9 bases. Germline CDR1 and CDR2: SNHLY and FYNNEI. Trimming took 2 bases from V and 6 from J; bases not matched to a gene: 13. The CDR3 loop spans 18 amino acids. CDR3 residues: CASSEYGLEREDAGELFF. The CDR3 DNA is TGTGCCAGCAGTGAATATGGACTCGAGCGGGAGGACGCCGGGGAGCTGTTTTTT.

The chain uses TRBV4-3 and TRBJ2-7; a possible D gene is TRBD2 (7 bases). The CDR3 runs 15 residues. The ends were cut back, 4 bases at V and 7 bases at J, with 20 bases in the middle. Germline assignment: CDR1 LGHNA and CDR2 YSLEER. The CDR3 region is CASSPFSSGGGEQYF. The CDR3 DNA is TGCGCCAGCAGCCCTTTCTCGTCGGGGGGCGGTGAGCAGTACTTC.

The chain uses TRBV7-8 and TRBJ1-5; tentative D call: TRBD1 (6 bases). The CDR3 loop spans 17 amino acids. Germline V gene lookup returns CDR1 SGHVS and CDR2 FQNEAQ. V lost 5 bases to trimming and J lost 0 bases, with 17 bases between them. For the CDR3, the DNA is TGTGCCAGCAGCCCCCGGGAGGGGGAATATAGCAATCAGCCCCAGCATTTT. Its translation: CASSPREGEYSNQPQHF.

The genes are TRBV5-4 and TRBJ2-5; no clear D. From germline, CDR1 is SGHNT and CDR2 YYREEE (reference sequence). V lost 2 bases and J 7 bases, leaving 12 bases between the germline ends. CDR3 length: 13 amino acids. DNA for the CDR3: TGTGCCAGCAGCTTAGACCTAGTGGGGACCCAGTACTTC. Residues: CASSLDLVGTQYF.

V usage is TRBV11-2 and J usage is TRBJ2-3, with 9 positions matching TRBD2. The CDR3 is 15 amino acids. Germline values: CDR1 SGHAT, CDR2 FQNNGV. Trimming at V came to 3 bases and at J to 6 bases, leaving 7 bases not matched to a gene. The CDR3 DNA reads as TGTGCCAGCAGCTTTCAGAGTAGCGGGGGCGATACGCAGTATTTT. Translating it yields CASSFQSSGGDTQYF.

The chain combines TRBV28 with TRBJ1-1, with D hard to call. Trimming stripped 9 bases from V and 1 base from J, with 9 bases between. Germline-derived CDR1 and CDR2 are MDHEN and SYDVKM. The CDR3 spans 12 residues. The CDR3 nucleotides are TGTGCCAGTACGGCGGGGAACACTGAAGCTTTCTTT. Its protein is CASTAGNTEAFF.

V is TRBV9 and J is TRBJ1-1; 12 bases match TRBD1. CDR3 length equals 17 residues. The junction had 11 bases not matched to a gene; V was cut back by 4 bases and J by 4 bases. Germline V gene sequence: CDR1 SGDLS, CDR2 YYNGEE. CDR3 sequence: CASSIEAGQGARTEAFF. The CDR3 coding sequence is TGTGCCAGCAGCATCGAGGCGGGACAGGGGGCGCGCACTGAAGCTTTCTTT.

The chain couples TRBV30 to TRBJ2-7; 9 nucleotides agree with TRBD1. The CDR3 covers 14 residues. CDR1 is GTSNPN and CDR2 is SVGIG in the germline V gene (reference sequence). V shed 1 base, J shed 4 bases, and the junction held 5 bases outside the gene matches. For the CDR3, the DNA is TGTGCCTGGAGTGAGGACAGGGGTGGGTACGAGCAGTACTTC. Translated: CAWSEDRGGYEQYF.